This record covers a single TCR beta chain. The source of the sample is a study of T cell changes during pregnancy in multiple sclerosis. This table comes from immunoSEQ multiplex PCR, and its TCRdb copy is limited to in-frame clones, with some not included. The data hold some 62,000 clones, with about 90% observed a single time. The CDR3 is 13 residues long. V lost 6 bases, J lost 8 bases, and 6 bases stayed unmatched. From germline, CDR1 is SNHLY and CDR2 FYNNEI. The gene calls are TRBV2 and TRBJ1-2; 10 bases are shared with TRBD1. The TCR sequence derives from a female donor in good health, enrolled as a control in a pregnancy study. Sequenced here: peripheral blood, sampled in the second trimester of pregnancy. The CDR3 loop is CASSPGTGEGYTF. The DNA of the CDR3 is TGTGCCAGCAGCCCCGGGACAGGGGAAGGCTACACCTTC.